This TCR beta chain was captured by sequencing in a study of blood T cell repertoires in COVID-19. Background on the study: Both acute and convalescent COVID-19 samples were obtained from the United States, Italy and Spain. The cDNA or gDNA used as material had been derived from T cells, B-cell-depleted T cells, or PBMCs.

The CDR3 runs 15 residues. The trim removed 4 bases at V and 4 bases at J, leaving 8 bases unmatched. Per germline, CDR1 SGHDT and CDR2 YYEEEE. Per the original data handling: Reference gene primer amplification gave estimated nucleated cell counts. Measured with immunoSEQ multiplex PCR; TCRdb has only the in-frame clones, and not every one. That table supplies the V and J calls and clone size; D and trimming were determined from the DNA. The data contain fewer than 250,000 clones, approximately 82% of them singletons. Sequencing input: peripheral blood. This receptor was taken from a man in his fifties or sixties with active or convalescent COVID-19. J is TRBJ2-7 and V is TRBV5-6; TRBD1 matches at 10 bases. The CDR3 bases are TGTGCCAGCAGCCCGACAGGGGGCAATTTTTACGAGCAGTACTTC. Translating it yields CASSPTGGNFYEQYF.